Below are 7 T cell receptor beta chains sequenced from a single sample in a study of blood T cell repertoires in COVID-19. Using immunoSEQ multiplex PCR, the repertoire was profiled, and TCRdb retains in-frame clones only, with some absent. Of under 200,000 clones in the sample, approximately 86% are singletons; the top ten hold 0.45% to 0.6%. The specimen was peripheral blood. Source of these receptors: a man in his 60s with COVID-19, enrolled during active disease.

This chain joins TRBV7-2 and TRBJ2-7; D is possibly TRBD1 (6 bases). CDR3 length equals 14 residues. V shed 2 bases and J shed 2 bases, with 10 bases lying between them. The V gene's germline CDR1 is SGHTA and CDR2 FQGNSA. CDR3 amino acids: CASSLSTGAYEQYF. The CDR3 nucleotides are TGTGCCAGCAGCTTATCGACAGGAGCCTACGAGCAGTACTTC.

The chain is built from TRBV3-1 (or the pseudogene TRBV3-2) and TRBJ2-7; D possibly corresponds to TRBD2 (6 bases). CDR1 is LGHDT, CDR2 YNNKEL, per germline (reference sequence). Trimming shortened V by 4 bases and J by 6 bases, and 10 bases separated the two germline ends. The CDR3 contains 12 residues. In nucleotides, the CDR3 is TGTGCCAGCAGCCCCGGCGGGGCCGAGCAGTACTTC. It translates to CASSPGGAEQYF.

This chain joins TRBV19 and TRBJ1-6; 7 bases fit TRBD1. This CDR3 comprises 14 residues. Germline V gene sequence: CDR1 LNHDA, CDR2 SQIVND (reference sequence). V dropped 10 bases and J dropped 5; count of bases not matched to a gene: 8. CDR3 protein: CATRTGEDNSPLHF. The CDR3 bases are TGTGCCACCAGGACAGGCGAGGATAATTCACCCCTCCACTTT.

The chain uses TRBV5-4 and TRBJ2-5; 9 nucleotides match TRBD2. The germline V gene encodes CDR1 SGHNT and CDR2 YYREEE (reference sequence). Losses at the gene ends were 5 bases for V and 2 bases for J; bases not matched to a gene: 10. The CDR3 has 16 amino acids. The CDR3 sequence: CASSSGSGSGQETQYF. The CDR3 DNA is TGTGCCAGCAGTTCAGGTAGCGGGAGTGGGCAAGAGACCCAGTACTTC.

The rearrangement joins TRBV6-2 or TRBV6-3 to TRBJ2-5; 7 nucleotides line up with TRBD1. V was pared by 3 bases and J by 4 bases, with 8 bases of the junction left unmatched. This CDR3 is 15 amino acids long. Per the germline V gene, CDR1 is MNHEY and CDR2 is SVGEGT. DNA of the CDR3: TGTGCCAGCAGTTATGAAGGGGGCTCCCGAGAGACCCAGTACTTC. Encoded protein: CASSYEGGSRETQYF.

CDR3 amino acids: CASSYFGVTGANVLTF. CDR3 DNA: TGTGCCAGCAGTTACTTCGGGGTAACTGGGGCCAACGTCCTGACTTTC. V is TRBV6-5 and J is TRBJ2-6; D possibly corresponds to TRBD2 (5 bases). Germline CDR1 is MNHEY and CDR2 is SVGAGI. The CDR3 covers 16 residues. V dropped 1 base and J dropped 2 bases, with 9 bases sitting between them.

The chain recombines TRBV19 with TRBJ2-6, with 9 bases matching TRBD1. Trimming at V came to 5 bases and at J to 3 bases, leaving 11 bases not matched to a gene. The germline gives CDR1 LNHDA, CDR2 SQIVND (reference sequence). The CDR3 extends over 18 amino acids. In nucleotides, the CDR3 is TGTGCCAGTAGTCTCCAGACAGGGGGAGAGGGTGGGGCCAACGTCCTGACTTTC. It translates to CASSLQTGGEGGANVLTF.